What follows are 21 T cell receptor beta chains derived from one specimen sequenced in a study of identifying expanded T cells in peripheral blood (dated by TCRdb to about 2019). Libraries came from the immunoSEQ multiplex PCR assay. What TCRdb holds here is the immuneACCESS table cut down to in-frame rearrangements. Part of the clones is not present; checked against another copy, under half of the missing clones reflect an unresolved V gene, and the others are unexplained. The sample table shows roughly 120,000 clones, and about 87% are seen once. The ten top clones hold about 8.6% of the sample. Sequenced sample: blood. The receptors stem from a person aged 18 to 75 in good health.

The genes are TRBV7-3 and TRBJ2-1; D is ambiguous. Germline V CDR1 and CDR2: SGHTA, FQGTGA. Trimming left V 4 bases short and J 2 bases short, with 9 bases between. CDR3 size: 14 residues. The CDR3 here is CASSSDAAYNEQFF. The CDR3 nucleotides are TGTGCCAGCAGCTCGGACGCCGCCTACAATGAGCAGTTCTTC. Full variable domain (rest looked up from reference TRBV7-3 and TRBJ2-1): GAGVSQTPSNKVTEKGKYVELRCDPISGHTALYWYRQSLGQGPEFLIYFQGTGAADDSGLPNDRFFAVRPEGSVSTLKIQRTERGDSAVYLCASSSDAAYNEQFFGPGTRLTVL.

The CDR3 protein is CAISESIGVYEQYF. CDR3 in DNA: TGTGCCATCAGTGAGTCGATCGGCGTTTACGAGCAGTACTTC. The chain uses TRBV10-3 and TRBJ2-7; D is unclear. The germline CDR1 and CDR2 sequences are ENHRY and SYGVKD. Between the trimmed V and J ends, which lost 0 bases and 4 bases, there was a span of 10 bases. The length of the CDR3 is 14 residues.

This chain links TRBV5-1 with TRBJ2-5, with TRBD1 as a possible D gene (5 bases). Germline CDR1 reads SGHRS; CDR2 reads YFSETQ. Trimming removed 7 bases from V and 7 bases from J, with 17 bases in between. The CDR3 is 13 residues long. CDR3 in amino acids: CASGYLGVGTQYF. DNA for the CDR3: TGCGCCAGCGGATATCTAGGGGTGGGGACCCAGTACTTC.

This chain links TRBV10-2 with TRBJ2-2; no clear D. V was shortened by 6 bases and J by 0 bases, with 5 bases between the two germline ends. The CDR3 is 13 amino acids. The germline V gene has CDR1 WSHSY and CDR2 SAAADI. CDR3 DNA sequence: TGCGCCAGCAGAGGATCGAACACCGGGGAGCTGTTTTTT. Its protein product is CASRGSNTGELFF.

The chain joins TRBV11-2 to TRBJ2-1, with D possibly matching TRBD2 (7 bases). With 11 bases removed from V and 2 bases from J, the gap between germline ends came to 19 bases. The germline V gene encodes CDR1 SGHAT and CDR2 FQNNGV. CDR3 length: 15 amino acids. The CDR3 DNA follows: TGTGCCGCAGGGGAGGGGTTATTCACCTACAATGAGCAGTTCTTC. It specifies CAAGEGLFTYNEQFF.

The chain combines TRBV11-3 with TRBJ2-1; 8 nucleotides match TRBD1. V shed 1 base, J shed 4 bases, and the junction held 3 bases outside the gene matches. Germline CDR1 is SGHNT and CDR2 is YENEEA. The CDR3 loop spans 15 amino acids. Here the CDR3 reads CASSLGQGRYNEQFF. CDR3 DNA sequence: TGTGCCAGCAGCTTAGGACAGGGGAGGTACAATGAGCAGTTCTTC.

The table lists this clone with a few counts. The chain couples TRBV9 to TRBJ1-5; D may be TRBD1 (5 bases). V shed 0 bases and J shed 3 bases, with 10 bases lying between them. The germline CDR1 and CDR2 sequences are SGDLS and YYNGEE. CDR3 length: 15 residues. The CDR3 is CASSVGQGYNQPQHF. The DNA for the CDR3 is TGTGCCAGCAGCGTAGGCCAGGGTTACAATCAGCCCCAGCATTTT.

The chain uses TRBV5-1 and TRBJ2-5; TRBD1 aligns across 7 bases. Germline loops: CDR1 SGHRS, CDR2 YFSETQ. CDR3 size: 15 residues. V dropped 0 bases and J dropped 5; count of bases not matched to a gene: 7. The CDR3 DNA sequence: TGCGCCAGCAGCTTGGCACAGGGGCTACAGGAGACCCAGTACTTC. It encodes CASSLAQGLQETQYF.

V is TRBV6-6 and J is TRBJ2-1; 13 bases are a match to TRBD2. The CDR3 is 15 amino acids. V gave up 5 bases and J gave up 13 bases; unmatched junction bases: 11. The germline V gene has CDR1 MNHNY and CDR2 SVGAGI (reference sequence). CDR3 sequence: CASSTSGTSGKFQFF. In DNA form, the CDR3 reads TGTGCCAGCAGTACCAGCGGGACTAGCGGGAAGTTTCAGTTCTTC.

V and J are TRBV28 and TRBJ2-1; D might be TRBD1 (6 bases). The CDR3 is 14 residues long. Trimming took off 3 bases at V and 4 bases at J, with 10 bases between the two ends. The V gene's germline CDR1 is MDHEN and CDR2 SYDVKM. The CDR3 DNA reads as TGTGCCAGCAGTTTCCGGGACACTTACAATGAGCAGTTCTTC. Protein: CASSFRDTYNEQFF.

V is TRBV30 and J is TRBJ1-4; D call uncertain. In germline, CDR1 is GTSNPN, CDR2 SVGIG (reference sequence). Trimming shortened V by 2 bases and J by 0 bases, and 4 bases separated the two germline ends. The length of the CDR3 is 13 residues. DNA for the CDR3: TGTGCCTGGAGTTACTCAACTAATGAAAAACTGTTTTTT. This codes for CAWSYSTNEKLFF.

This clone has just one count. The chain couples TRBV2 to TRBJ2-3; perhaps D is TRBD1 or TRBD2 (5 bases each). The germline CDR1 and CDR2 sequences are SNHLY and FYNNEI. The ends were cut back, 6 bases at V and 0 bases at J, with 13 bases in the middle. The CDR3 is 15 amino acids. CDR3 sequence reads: CASRKGRASTDTQYF. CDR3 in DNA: TGTGCCAGCAGAAAGGGACGCGCTAGCACAGATACGCAGTATTTT. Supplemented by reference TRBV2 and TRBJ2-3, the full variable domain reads EPEVTQTPSHQVTQMGQEVILRCVPISNHLYFYWYRQILGQKVEFLVSFYNNEISEKSEIFDDQFSVERPDGSNFTLKIRSTKLEDSAMYFCASRKGRASTDTQYFGPGTRLTVL.

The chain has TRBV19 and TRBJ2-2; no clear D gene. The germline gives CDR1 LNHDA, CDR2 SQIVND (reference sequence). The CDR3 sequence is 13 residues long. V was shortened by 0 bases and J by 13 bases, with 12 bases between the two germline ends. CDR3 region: CASSIESWEGLFF. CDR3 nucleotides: TGTGCCAGTAGTATAGAAAGTTGGGAAGGGCTGTTTTTT.

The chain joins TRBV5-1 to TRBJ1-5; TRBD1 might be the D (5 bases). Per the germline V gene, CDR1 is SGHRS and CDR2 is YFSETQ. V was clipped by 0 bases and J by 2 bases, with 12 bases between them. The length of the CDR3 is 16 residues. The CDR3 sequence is CASSLGPGRGNQPQHF. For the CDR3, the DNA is TGCGCCAGCAGCTTGGGCCCGGGGCGCGGCAATCAGCCCCAGCATTTT.

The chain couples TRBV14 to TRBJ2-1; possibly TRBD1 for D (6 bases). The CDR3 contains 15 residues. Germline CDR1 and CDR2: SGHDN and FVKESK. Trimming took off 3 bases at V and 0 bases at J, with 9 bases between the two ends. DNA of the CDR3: TGTGCCAGCAGCCACCGGGACACCTCCTACAATGAGCAGTTCTTC. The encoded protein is CASSHRDTSYNEQFF.

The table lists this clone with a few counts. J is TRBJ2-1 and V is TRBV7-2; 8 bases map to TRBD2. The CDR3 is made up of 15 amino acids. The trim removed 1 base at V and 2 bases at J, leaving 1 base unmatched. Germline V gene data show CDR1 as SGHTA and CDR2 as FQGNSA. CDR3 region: CASSLVGGAYNEQFF. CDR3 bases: TGTGCCAGCAGCTTAGTCGGGGGGGCCTACAATGAGCAGTTCTTC.

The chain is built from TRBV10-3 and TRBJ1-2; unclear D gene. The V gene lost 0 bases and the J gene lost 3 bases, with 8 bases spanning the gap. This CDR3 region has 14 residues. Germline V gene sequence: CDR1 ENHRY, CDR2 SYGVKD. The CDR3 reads CAISESMTHYGYTF. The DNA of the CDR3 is TGTGCCATCAGTGAGTCGATGACTCACTATGGCTACACCTTC.

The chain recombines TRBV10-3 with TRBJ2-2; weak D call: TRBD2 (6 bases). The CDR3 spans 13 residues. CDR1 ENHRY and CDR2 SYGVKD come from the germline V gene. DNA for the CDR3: TGTGCTTCCGGGACTCCGAACACCGGGGAGCTGTTTTTT. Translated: CASGTPNTGELFF.

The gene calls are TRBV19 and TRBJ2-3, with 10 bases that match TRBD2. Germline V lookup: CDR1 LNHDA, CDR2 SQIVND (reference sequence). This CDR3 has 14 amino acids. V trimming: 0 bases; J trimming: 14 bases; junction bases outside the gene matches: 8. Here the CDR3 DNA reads TGTGCCAGTAGTATAGAGCCCCTAGCGGGGGATCTGTATTTT. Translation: CASSIEPLAGDLYF. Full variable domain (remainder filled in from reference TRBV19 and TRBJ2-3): DGGITQSPKYLFRKEGQNVTLSCEQNLNHDAMYWYRQDPGQGLRLIYYSQIVNDFQKGDIAEGYSVSREKKESFPLTVTSAQKNPTAFYLCASSIEPLAGDLYFGPGTRLTVL.

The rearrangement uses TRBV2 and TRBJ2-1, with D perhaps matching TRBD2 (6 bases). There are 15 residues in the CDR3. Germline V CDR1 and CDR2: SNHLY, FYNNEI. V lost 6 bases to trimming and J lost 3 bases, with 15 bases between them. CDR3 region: CASSARDLVYNEQFF. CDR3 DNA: TGTGCCAGCAGCGCAAGGGACTTAGTCTACAATGAGCAGTTCTTC.

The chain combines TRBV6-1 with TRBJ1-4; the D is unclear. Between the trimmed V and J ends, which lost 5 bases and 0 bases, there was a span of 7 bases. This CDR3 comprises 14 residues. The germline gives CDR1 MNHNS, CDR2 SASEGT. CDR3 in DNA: TGTGCCAGCAGTCTAGTCTCAACTAATGAAAAACTGTTTTTT. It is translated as CASSLVSTNEKLFF.